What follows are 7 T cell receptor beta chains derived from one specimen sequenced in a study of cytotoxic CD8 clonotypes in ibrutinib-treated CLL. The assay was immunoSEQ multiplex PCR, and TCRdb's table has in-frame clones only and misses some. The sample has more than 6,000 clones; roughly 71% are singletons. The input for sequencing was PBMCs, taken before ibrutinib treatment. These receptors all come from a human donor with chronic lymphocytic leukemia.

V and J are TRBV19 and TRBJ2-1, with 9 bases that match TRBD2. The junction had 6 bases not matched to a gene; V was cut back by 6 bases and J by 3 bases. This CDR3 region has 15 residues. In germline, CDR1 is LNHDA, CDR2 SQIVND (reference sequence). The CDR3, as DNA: TGTGCCAGTAGAAGCGGGACTAGCAGCTACAATGAGCAGTTCTTC. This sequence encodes CASRSGTSSYNEQFF.

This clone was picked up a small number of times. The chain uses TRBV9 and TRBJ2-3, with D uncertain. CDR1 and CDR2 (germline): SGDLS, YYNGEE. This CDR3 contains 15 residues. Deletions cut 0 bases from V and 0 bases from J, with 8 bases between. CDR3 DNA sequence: TGTGCCAGCAGCGTAGGGGTCCAGAGCACAGATACGCAGTATTTT. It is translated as CASSVGVQSTDTQYF.

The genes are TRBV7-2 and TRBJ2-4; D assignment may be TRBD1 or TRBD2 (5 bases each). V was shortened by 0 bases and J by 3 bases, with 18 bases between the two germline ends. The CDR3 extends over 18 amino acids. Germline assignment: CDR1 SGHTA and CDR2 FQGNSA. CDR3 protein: CASSLAFFGQGDKNIQYF. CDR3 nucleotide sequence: TGTGCCAGCAGCTTAGCATTTTTCGGTCAGGGAGACAAAAACATTCAGTACTTC.

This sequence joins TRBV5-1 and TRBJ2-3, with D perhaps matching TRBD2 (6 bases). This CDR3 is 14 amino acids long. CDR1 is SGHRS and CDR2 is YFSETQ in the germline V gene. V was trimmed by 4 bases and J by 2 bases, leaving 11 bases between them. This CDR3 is CASSKTRPTDTQYF. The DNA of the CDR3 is TGCGCCAGCAGCAAGACTAGGCCCACAGATACGCAGTATTTT.

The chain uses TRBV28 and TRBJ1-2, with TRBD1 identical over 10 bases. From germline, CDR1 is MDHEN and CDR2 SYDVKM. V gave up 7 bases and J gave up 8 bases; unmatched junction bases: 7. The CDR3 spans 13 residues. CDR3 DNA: TGTGCCAGCACGACAGGGGGCCATCAGGGCTACACCTTC. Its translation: CASTTGGHQGYTF.

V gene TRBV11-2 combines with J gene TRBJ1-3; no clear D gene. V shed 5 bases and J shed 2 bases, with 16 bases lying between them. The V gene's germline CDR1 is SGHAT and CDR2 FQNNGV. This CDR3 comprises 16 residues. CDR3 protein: CASSPSPSDPGNTIYF. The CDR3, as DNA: TGTGCCAGCAGCCCATCCCCGAGCGACCCTGGAAACACCATATATTTT. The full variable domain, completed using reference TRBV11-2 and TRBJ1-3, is EAGVAQSPRYKIIEKRQSVAFWCNPISGHATLYWYQQILGQGPKLLIQFQNNGVVDDSQLPKDRFSAERLKGVDSTLKIQPAKLEDSAVYLCASSPSPSDPGNTIYFGEGSWLTVV.

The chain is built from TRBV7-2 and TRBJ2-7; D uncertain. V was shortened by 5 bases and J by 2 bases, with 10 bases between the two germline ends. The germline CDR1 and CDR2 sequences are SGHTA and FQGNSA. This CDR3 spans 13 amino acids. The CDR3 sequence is CASSRNPAYEQYF. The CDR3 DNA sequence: TGTGCCAGCAGCCGTAATCCGGCCTACGAGCAGTACTTC.